This entry is about one T cell receptor beta chain. These data originate in a study of T cells in Graves' hyperthyroidism and ophthalmopathy. The TCR beta CDR3 regions underwent amplification using RNA transcripts as the source. When the TCR CDR3 underwent first-round RT-PCR, the HTBI primer set was used. TCRdb reanalysed the multiplex PCR reads using MiXCR and keeps one entry per CDR3 protein. The sample yields just under 750,000 distinct CDR3 sequences, roughly 32% seen once. This CDR3 has 16 amino acids. The germline V gene has CDR1 KGHSY and CDR2 FQNENV. Losses at the gene ends were 2 bases for V and 5 bases for J; bases not matched to a gene: 8.

This sequence was found in a middle-aged woman with Graves' hyperthyroidism. What was sequenced was blood. The chain has TRBV16 and TRBJ2-5; 10 bases are shared with TRBD2. In nucleotides, the CDR3 is TGTGCCAGCAGCCAACGGACTAGCGGCACCGGGGAGACCCAGTACTTC. Amino acids: CASSQRTSGTGETQYF.